The 3 T cell receptor beta chains below all came from one sample that was sequenced in a study of T cells in Graves' hyperthyroidism and ophthalmopathy. Template material for amplifying TCR beta CDR3 regions consisted of RNA transcripts. TCR CDR3 underwent first-round RT-PCR with the HTBI primer set. One entry per CDR3 protein, called by TCRdb with MiXCR from the multiplex PCR reads. Among hundreds of thousands of distinct CDR3 sequences listed, about 14% were seen once. The sequenced material came from blood. Receptor source: a man over 45 with Graves' ophthalmopathy.

This clonotype came up a few times. This rearrangement joins TRBV5-1 to TRBJ2-2, with 9 positions matching TRBD2. V shed 0 bases, J shed 1 base, and the junction held 4 bases outside the gene matches. In germline, CDR1 is SGHRS, CDR2 YFSETQ. The CDR3 extends over 17 amino acids. This CDR3 reads CASSLGLTSGNTGELFF. In nucleotides, the CDR3 is TGCGCCAGCAGCTTGGGACTGACTAGCGGGAACACCGGGGAGCTGTTTTTT.

This clonotype showed up many times. The chain links TRBV19 to TRBJ2-1; 8 bases match TRBD1. The CDR3 consists of 15 residues. V shed 4 bases and J 3 bases; nucleotides not matched to a gene: 5. Looked up from germline, CDR1 is LNHDA and CDR2 is SQIVND (reference sequence). CDR3 nucleotide sequence: TGTGCCAGTAGTACTGGGACAGGTCTCTACAATGAGCAGTTCTTC. Encoded protein: CASSTGTGLYNEQFF. Full variable domain (outside the CDR3, taken from reference TRBV19 and TRBJ2-1): DGGITQSPKYLFRKEGQNVTLSCEQNLNHDAMYWYRQDPGQGLRLIYYSQIVNDFQKGDIAEGYSVSREKKESFPLTVTSAQKNPTAFYLCASSTGTGLYNEQFFGPGTRLTVL.

This clonotype was seen at least ten times. The V and J genes are TRBV30 and TRBJ2-1; 7 bases line up with TRBD2. This CDR3 has 14 residues. Germline V gives CDR1 GTSNPN, CDR2 SVGIG (reference sequence). Trimming removed 1 base from V and 10 bases from J; junction bases left unmatched: 10. CDR3 DNA: TGTGCCTGGAGTGCTGCGGGGGACCCAGGGGAGCAGTTCTTC. Its protein is CAWSAAGDPGEQFF.